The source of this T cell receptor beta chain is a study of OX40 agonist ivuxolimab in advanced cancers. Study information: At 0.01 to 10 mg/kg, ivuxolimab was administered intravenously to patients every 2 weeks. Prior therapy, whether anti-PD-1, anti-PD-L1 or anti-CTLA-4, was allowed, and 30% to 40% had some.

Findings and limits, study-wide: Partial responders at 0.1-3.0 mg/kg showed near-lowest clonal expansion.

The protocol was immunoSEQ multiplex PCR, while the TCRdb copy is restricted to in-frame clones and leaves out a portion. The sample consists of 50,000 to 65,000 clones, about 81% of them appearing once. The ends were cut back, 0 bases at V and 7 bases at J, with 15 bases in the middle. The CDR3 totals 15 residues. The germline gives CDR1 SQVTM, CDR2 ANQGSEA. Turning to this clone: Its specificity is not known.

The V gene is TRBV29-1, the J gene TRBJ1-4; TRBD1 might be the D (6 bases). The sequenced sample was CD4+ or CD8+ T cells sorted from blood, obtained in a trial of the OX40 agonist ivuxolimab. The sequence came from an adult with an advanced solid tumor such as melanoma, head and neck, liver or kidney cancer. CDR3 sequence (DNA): TGCAGCGTTGAAGATCTTACGGGGGCGACTGAAAAACTGTTTTTT. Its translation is CSVEDLTGATEKLFF.